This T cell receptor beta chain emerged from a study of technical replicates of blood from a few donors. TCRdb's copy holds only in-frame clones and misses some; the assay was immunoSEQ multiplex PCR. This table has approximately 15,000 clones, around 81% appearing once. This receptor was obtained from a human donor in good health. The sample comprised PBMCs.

The CDR3 protein is CSVELGQGVNEQYF. In DNA form, the CDR3 reads TGCAGCGTTGAATTAGGGCAGGGGGTCAACGAGCAGTACTTC. The chain uses TRBV29-1 and TRBJ2-7, with 7 bases fitting TRBD1. Germline V gene sequence: CDR1 SQVTM, CDR2 ANQGSEA. V was clipped by 2 bases and J by 5 bases; unmatched bases: 9. This CDR3 has 14 residues.